This entry lists 14 T cell receptor beta chains sequenced from one sample in a study of T cell responses to AZD1222 COVID-19 vaccine. Sequencing was performed with immunoSEQ multiplex PCR; in TCRdb, only in-frame clones are kept and a portion is missing. The table shows approximately 120,000 clones, with 70% to 90% occurring only once. Sample: peripheral blood, taken on day 0 of MenACWY control vaccination. These receptors all come from an adult in good health.

The chain links TRBV28 to TRBJ2-7; TRBD1 matches 8 bases. The CDR3 is 14 residues long. Germline CDR1 and CDR2: MDHEN and SYDVKM. The junction had 18 bases not matched to a gene; V was cut back by 7 bases and J by 13 bases. The CDR3 bases are TGTGCCAGCATTGAACCCGGGACAGGCCGACACCCCTACTTC. Translated, it gives CASIEPGTGRHPYF.

V gene TRBV3-1 (or the pseudogene TRBV3-2) combines with J gene TRBJ2-3; 7 bases align to TRBD2. Germline V gene lookup returns CDR1 LGHDT and CDR2 YNNKEL (reference sequence). The CDR3 is 13 residues long. The J segment lost 14 bases and the V segment lost 4 bases, leaving 12 bases of the junction unmatched. The CDR3 protein is CASSPGRSGTTYF. The CDR3 DNA follows: TGTGCCAGCAGCCCCGGGAGGTCGGGAACAACGTATTTT.

V and J are TRBV27 and TRBJ1-1; 7 nucleotides align to TRBD1. The germline CDR1 and CDR2 sequences are MNHEY and SMNVEV (reference sequence). V lost 5 bases, J lost 0 bases, and 9 bases stayed unmatched. The CDR3 contains 16 residues. CDR3 sequence reads: CASSRGQVIMNTEAFF. CDR3 nucleotides: TGTGCCAGCAGTCGCGGACAGGTGATCATGAACACTGAAGCTTTCTTT.

The genes are TRBV7-6 and TRBJ1-3, with a tentative D call TRBD1 (6 bases). Germline V CDR1 and CDR2: SGHVS, FNYEAQ. The CDR3 covers 15 residues. Trimming stripped 3 bases from V and 4 bases from J, with 13 bases between. The DNA of the CDR3 is TGTGCCAGCAGCTTCATGCAGGGGTACGGAAACACCATATATTTT. Its protein product is CASSFMQGYGNTIYF. Using reference TRBV7-6 and TRBJ1-3 for the parts outside the CDR3, the full variable domain is GAGVSQSPRYKVTKRGQDVALRCDPISGHVSLYWYRQALGQGPEFLTYFNYEAQQDKSGLPNDRFSAERPEGSISTLTIQRTEQRDSAMYRCASSFMQGYGNTIYFGEGSWLTVV.

This chain uses TRBV27 with TRBJ2-1, with D perhaps TRBD1 (6 bases). Trimming removed 8 bases at V and 5 bases at J, with 13 bases between. This CDR3 is 13 amino acids long. Per germline, CDR1 MNHEY and CDR2 SMNVEV (reference sequence). The CDR3 here is CASLGQGNNEQFF. CDR3 nucleotides: TGTGCCAGCTTGGGCCAGGGGAACAATGAGCAGTTCTTC.

This clone was detected a few times. Relative to the germline gene, one junction end is altered; a read error may explain this. Other DNA sequences in this sample translate to the same CDR3. The chain joins TRBV4-1 to TRBJ1-3; 7 nucleotides line up with TRBD1. Germline CDR1 is MGHRA and CDR2 is YSYEKL. The CDR3 runs to 15 residues. CDR3 amino acids: CASSQEGGGGNTIYF. The CDR3, as DNA: TGCGCCAGCAGTCAAGAGGGAGGGGGCGGAAACACCATATATTTT.

The chain recombines TRBV7-9 with TRBJ1-2; the D is unclear. From germline, CDR1 is SEHNR and CDR2 FQNEAQ (reference sequence). V was shortened by 1 base and J by 2 bases, with 8 bases between the two germline ends. This CDR3 contains 14 residues. CDR3 sequence: CASSLVLGNYGYTF. Written as DNA, the CDR3 is TGTGCCAGCAGCTTAGTTTTGGGGAACTATGGCTACACCTTC.

The CDR3 sequence: CASRTEWADTQYF. The CDR3 DNA reads as TGTGCCAGCAGGACAGAGTGGGCAGATACGCAGTATTTT. The gene calls are TRBV6-5 and TRBJ2-3, with a weak D call TRBD1 (5 bases). Germline CDR1 reads MNHEY; CDR2 reads SVGAGI. The V end was cut by 6 bases, the J end by 4 bases, with 11 bases between. CDR3 length equals 13 residues.

This clone is a singleton in its sample. The CDR3 DNA follows: TGTGCCAGCAGCTCCAGGCTTGCCAAAAACATTCAGTACTTC. Its protein is CASSSRLAKNIQYF. The gene calls are TRBV11-2 and TRBJ2-4; no firm D call. Per germline, CDR1 SGHAT and CDR2 FQNNGV. The CDR3 consists of 14 residues. The ends were cut back, 4 bases at V and 1 base at J, with 8 bases in the middle. Based on the CDR3 plus reference TRBV11-2 and TRBJ2-4, the full variable domain is EAGVAQSPRYKIIEKRQSVAFWCNPISGHATLYWYQQILGQGPKLLIQFQNNGVVDDSQLPKDRFSAERLKGVDSTLKIQPAKLEDSAVYLCASSSRLAKNIQYFGAGTRLSVL.

This clone was recorded a few times. The chain couples TRBV29-1 to TRBJ1-2, with TRBD1 matching 7 bases. This CDR3 has 14 amino acids. Germline lookup yields CDR1 SQVTM and CDR2 ANQGSEA. The V segment lost 2 bases and the J segment 4 bases; nucleotides outside the gene matches: 7. The CDR3 protein is CSVEQGVPPYGYTF. As DNA, the CDR3 is TGCAGCGTTGAACAGGGGGTACCGCCCTATGGCTACACCTTC.

J is TRBJ1-1 and V is TRBV3-1 (or the pseudogene TRBV3-2), with 9 bases matching TRBD1. The CDR3 spans 16 residues. Germline lookup yields CDR1 LGHDT and CDR2 YNNKEL (reference sequence). Germline trimming cut 4 bases from V and 0 bases from J; bases unmatched to any gene: 6. Written as DNA, the CDR3 is TGTGCCAGCAGCCCTCGGGGACAGGGAATGAACACTGAAGCTTTCTTT. This translates into CASSPRGQGMNTEAFF.

The genes are TRBV11-2 and TRBJ2-3, with 15 bases fitting TRBD2. The CDR3 covers 18 residues. The J segment lost 4 bases and the V segment lost 3 bases, leaving 8 bases of the junction unmatched. Germline lookup yields CDR1 SGHAT and CDR2 FQNNGV. The CDR3 DNA follows: TGTGCCAGCAGCTTGCAGGGACTAGCGGGAGGAGTCGCAGATACGCAGTATTTT. Translation gives CASSLQGLAGGVADTQYF.

The chain recombines TRBV12-3 or TRBV12-4 with TRBJ2-3, with 10 bases aligning to TRBD2. J was trimmed by 7 bases and V by 8 bases; bases with no gene match: 6. The CDR3 length is 13 residues. The CDR3 reads CASSSGGAYTQYF. The CDR3 DNA follows: TGTGCCAGCTCGAGCGGGGGGGCGTATACGCAGTATTTT.

The chain links TRBV4-2 to TRBJ2-7; 8 bases match TRBD1. V gave up 0 bases and J gave up 0 bases; unmatched junction bases: 10. Per the germline V gene, CDR1 is LGHNA and CDR2 is YNFKEQ. CDR3 length: 18 residues. The DNA of the CDR3 is TGTGCCAGCAGCCAAGAGGCCCCGGGACAGGCCATCTCCTACGAGCAGTACTTC. This codes for CASSQEAPGQAISYEQYF.